Detailed here is one T cell receptor (beta chain). The sample belongs to a study of blood T cells in healthy people across ages. A sample-barcoded 5' primer and a J-beta primer mix were used in a second PCR of roughly 7 to 11 cycles. TCRdb passed the 5' RACE reads through MiXCR, listing each CDR3 protein once. The sample has 1.2 million to 1.5 million distinct CDR3 sequences, around two fifths seen once; the top ten hold roughly 8.2%. The sequenced sample consisted of blood. The TCR was taken from a woman aged 18-29 years in good health.

The CDR3 protein is CASRDSGDTEAFF. The CDR3 bases are TGTGCCAGCAGGGACAGTGGGGACACTGAAGCTTTCTTT. The chain uses TRBV2 and TRBJ1-1; D possibly corresponds to TRBD1 (6 bases). The CDR3 extends over 13 amino acids. Per germline, CDR1 SNHLY and CDR2 FYNNEI. The V gene lost 6 bases and the J gene lost 3 bases, with 11 bases spanning the gap.